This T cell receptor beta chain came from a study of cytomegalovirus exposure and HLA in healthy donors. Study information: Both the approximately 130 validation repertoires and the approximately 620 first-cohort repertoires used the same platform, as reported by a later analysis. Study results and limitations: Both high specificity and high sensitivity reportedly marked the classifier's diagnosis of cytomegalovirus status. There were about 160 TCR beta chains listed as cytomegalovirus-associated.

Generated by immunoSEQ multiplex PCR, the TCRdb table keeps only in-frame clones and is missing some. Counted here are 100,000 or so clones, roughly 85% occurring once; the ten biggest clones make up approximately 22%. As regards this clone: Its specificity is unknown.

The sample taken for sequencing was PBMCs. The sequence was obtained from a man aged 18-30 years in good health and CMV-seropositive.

The CDR3 loop is CASSLGPSQPQHF. CDR3 nucleotides: TGTGCCAGCAGCTTAGGCCCATCTCAGCCCCAGCATTTT. The V and J genes are TRBV13 and TRBJ1-5, with no clear D. Trimming stripped 0 bases from V and 6 bases from J, with 6 bases between. The CDR3 extends over 13 amino acids. The germline V gene encodes CDR1 PRHDT and CDR2 FYEKMQ (reference sequence).